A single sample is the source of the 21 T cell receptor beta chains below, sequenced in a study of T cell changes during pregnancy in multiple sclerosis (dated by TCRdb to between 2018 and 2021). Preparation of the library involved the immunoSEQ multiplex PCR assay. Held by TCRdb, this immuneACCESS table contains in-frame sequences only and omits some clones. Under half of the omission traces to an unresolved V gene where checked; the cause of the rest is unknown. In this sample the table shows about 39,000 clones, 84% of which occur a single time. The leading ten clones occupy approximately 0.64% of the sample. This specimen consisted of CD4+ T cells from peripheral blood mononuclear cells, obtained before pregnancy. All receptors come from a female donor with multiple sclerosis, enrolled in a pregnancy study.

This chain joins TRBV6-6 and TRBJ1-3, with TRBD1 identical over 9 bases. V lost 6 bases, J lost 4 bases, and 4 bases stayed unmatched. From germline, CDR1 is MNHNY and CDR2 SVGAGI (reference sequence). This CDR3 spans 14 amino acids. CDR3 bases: TGTGCCAGCAGCGGGACAGGGTTGGGAAACACCATATATTTT. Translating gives CASSGTGLGNTIYF.

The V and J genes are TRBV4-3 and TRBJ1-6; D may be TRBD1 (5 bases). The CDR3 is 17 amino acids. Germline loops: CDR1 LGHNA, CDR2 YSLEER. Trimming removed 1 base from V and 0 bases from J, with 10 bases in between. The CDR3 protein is CASSQGQLSSYNSPLHF. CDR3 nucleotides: TGCGCCAGCAGCCAAGGACAGCTCAGCTCCTATAATTCACCCCTCCACTTT.

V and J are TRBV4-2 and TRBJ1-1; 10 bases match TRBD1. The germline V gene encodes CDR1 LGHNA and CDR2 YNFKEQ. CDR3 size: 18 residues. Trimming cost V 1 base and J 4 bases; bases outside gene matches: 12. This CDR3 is CASSQGSLDRGAGTEAFF. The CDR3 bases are TGTGCCAGCAGCCAAGGCAGTTTGGACAGGGGGGCAGGCACTGAAGCTTTCTTT.

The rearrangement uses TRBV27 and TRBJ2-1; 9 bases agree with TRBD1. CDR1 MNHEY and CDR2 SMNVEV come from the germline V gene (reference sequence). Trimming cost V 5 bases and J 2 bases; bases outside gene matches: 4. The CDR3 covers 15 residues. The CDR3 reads CASSQDRGAYNEQFF. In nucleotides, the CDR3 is TGTGCCAGCAGTCAGGACAGGGGCGCCTACAATGAGCAGTTCTTC.

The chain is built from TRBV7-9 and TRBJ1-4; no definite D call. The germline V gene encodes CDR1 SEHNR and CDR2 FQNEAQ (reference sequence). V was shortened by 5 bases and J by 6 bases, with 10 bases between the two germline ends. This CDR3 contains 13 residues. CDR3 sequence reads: CASSPRAYEKLFF. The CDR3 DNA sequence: TGTGCCAGCAGCCCGAGGGCCTATGAAAAACTGTTTTTT.

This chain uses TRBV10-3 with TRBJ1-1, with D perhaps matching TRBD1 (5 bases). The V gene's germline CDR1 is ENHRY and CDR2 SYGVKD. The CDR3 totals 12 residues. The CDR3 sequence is CASRGSGTEAFF. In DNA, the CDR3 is TGTGCATCAAGGGGAAGTGGCACTGAAGCTTTCTTT.

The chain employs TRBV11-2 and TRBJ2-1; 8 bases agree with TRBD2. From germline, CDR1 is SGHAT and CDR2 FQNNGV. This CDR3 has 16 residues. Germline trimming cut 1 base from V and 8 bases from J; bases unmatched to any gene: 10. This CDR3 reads CASSLVGPGLVDEQFF. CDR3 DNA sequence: TGTGCCAGCAGCTTAGTCGGTCCGGGACTAGTCGATGAGCAGTTCTTC.

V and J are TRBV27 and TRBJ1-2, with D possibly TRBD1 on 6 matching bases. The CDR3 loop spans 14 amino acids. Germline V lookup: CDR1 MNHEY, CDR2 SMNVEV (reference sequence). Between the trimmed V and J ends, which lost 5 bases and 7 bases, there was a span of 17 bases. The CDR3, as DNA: TGTGCCAGCAGTGCAAACAGGGTTGAGTCTGGCTACACCTTC. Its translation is CASSANRVESGYTF.

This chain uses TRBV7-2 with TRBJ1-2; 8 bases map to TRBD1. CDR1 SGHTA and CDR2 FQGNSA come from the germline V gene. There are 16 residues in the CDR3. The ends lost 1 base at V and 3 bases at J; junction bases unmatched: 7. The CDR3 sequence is CASSLVAGGADYGYTF. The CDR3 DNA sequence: TGTGCCAGCAGCTTAGTCGCAGGGGGCGCGGACTATGGCTACACCTTC. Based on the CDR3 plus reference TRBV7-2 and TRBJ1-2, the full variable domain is GAGVSQSPSNKVTEKGKDVELRCDPISGHTALYWYRQSLGQGLEFLIYFQGNSAPDKSGLPSDRFSAERTGGSVSTLTIQRTQQEDSAVYLCASSLVAGGADYGYTFGSGTRLTVV.

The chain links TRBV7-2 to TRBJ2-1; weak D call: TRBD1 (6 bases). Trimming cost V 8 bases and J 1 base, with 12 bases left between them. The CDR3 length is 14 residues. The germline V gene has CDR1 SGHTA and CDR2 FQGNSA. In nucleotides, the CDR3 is TGTGCCAGCGGCAACAGGGATTCCTACAATGAGCAGTTCTTC. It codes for CASGNRDSYNEQFF.

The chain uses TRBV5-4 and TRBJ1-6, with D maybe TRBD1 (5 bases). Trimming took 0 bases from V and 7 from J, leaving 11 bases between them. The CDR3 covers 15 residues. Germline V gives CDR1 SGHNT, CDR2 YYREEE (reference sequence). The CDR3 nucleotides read TGTGCCAGCAGCTTGGCACAGGCAAGGAATTCACCCCTCCACTTT. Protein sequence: CASSLAQARNSPLHF.

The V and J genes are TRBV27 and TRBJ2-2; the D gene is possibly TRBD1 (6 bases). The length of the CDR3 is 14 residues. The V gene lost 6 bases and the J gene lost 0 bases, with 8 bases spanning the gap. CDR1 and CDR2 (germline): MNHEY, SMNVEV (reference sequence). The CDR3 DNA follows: TGTGCCAGCAGGGACAGACCGAACACCGGGGAGCTGTTTTTT. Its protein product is CASRDRPNTGELFF.

CDR3 amino acids: CASSPREGTSGADEQFF. The CDR3 DNA is TGTGCCAGCAGCCCCCGAGAAGGGACTAGCGGGGCCGATGAGCAGTTCTTC. The chain uses TRBV4-2 and TRBJ2-1, with 13 bases identical to TRBD2. The CDR3 sequence is 17 residues long. V shed 4 bases, J shed 8 bases, and the junction held 11 bases outside the gene matches. Looked up from germline, CDR1 is LGHNA and CDR2 is YNFKEQ.

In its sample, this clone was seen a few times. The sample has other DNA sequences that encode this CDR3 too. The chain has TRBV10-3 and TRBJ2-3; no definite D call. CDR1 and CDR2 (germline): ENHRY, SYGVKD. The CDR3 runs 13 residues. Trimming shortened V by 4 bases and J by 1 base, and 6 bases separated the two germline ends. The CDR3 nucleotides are TGTGCCATCAGTGCTCCCCGCACAGATACGCAGTATTTT. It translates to CAISAPRTDTQYF.

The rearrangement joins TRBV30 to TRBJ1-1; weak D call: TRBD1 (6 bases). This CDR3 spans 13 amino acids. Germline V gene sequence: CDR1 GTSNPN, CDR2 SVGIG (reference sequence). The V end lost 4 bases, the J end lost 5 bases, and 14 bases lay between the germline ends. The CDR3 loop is CAWTYREGTEAFF. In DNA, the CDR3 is TGTGCCTGGACGTACAGGGAGGGGACTGAAGCTTTCTTT.

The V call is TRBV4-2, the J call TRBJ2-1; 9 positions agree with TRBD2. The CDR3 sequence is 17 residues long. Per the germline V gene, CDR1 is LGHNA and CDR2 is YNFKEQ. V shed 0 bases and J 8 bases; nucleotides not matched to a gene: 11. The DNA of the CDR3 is TGTGCCAGCAGCCAAGATCTGGCTAGCGGGGCGGGGGATGAGCAGTTCTTC. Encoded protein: CASSQDLASGAGDEQFF.

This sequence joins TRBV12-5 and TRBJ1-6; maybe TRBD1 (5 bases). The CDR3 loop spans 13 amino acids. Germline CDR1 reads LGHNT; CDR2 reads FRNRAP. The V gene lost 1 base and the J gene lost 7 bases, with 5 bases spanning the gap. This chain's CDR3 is CASGLEGNSPLHF. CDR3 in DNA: TGTGCTAGTGGTTTGGAGGGGAATTCACCCCTCCACTTT.

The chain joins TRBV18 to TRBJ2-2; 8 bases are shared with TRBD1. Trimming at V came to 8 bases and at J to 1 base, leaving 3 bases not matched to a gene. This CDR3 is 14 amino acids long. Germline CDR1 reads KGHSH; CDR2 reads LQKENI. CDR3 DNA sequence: TGTGCCAGCAAGGACAGGGTGAACACCGGGGAGCTGTTTTTT. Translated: CASKDRVNTGELFF.

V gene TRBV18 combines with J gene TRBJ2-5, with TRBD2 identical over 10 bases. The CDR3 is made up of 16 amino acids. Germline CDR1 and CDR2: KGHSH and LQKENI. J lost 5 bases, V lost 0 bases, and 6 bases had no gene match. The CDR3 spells CASSPPRLAGAETQYF. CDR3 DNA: TGTGCCAGCTCACCACCGAGGCTAGCGGGGGCTGAGACCCAGTACTTC.

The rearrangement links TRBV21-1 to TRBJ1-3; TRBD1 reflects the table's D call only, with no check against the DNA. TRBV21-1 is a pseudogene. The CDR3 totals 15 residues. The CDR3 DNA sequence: TGTGCCAGCAGCAAAGAGCGCAGGGTGTACGACACCATATATTTT. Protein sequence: CASSKERRVYDTIYF.

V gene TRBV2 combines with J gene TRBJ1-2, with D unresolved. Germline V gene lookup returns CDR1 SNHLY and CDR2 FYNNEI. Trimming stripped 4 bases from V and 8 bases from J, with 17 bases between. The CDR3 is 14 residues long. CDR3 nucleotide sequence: TGTGCCAGCAGTGGCACGTTTTCCCTATACGGCTACACCTTC. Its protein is CASSGTFSLYGYTF.